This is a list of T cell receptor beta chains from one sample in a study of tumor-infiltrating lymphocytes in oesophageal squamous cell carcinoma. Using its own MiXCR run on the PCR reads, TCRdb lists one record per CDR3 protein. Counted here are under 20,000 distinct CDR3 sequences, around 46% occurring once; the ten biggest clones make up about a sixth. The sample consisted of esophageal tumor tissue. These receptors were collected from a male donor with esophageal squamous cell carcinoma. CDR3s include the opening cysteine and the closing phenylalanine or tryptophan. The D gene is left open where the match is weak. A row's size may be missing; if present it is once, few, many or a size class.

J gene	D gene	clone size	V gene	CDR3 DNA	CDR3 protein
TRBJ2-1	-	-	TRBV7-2	TGTGCCAGCAGCTTAGAGTCCGGGAAGAATGAGCAGTTCTTC	CASSLESGKNEQFF
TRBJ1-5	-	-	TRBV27	TGTGCCAGCAGTGCTGGACTGAACAATCAGCCCCAGCATTTT	CASSAGLNNQPQHF
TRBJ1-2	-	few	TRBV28	TGTGCCAGCAGTTTATCCCCAGGAAATAACTATGGCTACACCTTC	CASSLSPGNNYGYTF
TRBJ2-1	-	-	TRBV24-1	TGTGCCACCAGTGATGTCAGTGAGCAGTTCTTC	CATSDVSEQFF
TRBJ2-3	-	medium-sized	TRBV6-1	TGTGCCAGCGGGGGGGCCACAGATACGCAGTATTTT	CASGGATDTQYF
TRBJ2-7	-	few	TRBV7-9	TGTGCCAGCAGCTTAGTGGGACTGGGGAGTGGGGAGCAGTACTTC	CASSLVGLGSGEQYF
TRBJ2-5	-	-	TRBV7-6	TGTGCCAGCAGCCCTATTTATGACGGGGGTCATAATGAGAAGTTCTTC	CASSPIYDGGHNEKFF
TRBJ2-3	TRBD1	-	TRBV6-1	TGTGCCAGCTGTTTTGACAGGGGCCGCACAGATACGCAGTATTTT	CASCFDRGRTDTQYF
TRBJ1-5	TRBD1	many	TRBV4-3	TGCGCCAGCAGCCAATCGGGAGGGGGCAATAGCAATCAGCCCCAGCATTTT	CASSQSGGGNSNQPQHF
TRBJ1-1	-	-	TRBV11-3	TGTGCCAGCAGCTCCAAAGCCGGACAGCAGAACACTGAAGCTTTCTTT	CASSSKAGQQNTEAFF
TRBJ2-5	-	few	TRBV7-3	TGTGCCAGCAGCTTATCCACCGCCGGTGAGACCCAGTACTTC	CASSLSTAGETQYF
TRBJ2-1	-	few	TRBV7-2	TGTGCCAGCAGCTTAGAGAACACAGTAAGGTACAATGAGCAGTTCTTC	CASSLENTVRYNEQFF
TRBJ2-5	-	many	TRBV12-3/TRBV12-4	TGTGCCAGCAGTTTGGGGCCATACAATGAGCAGTACTTC	CASSLGPYNEQYF
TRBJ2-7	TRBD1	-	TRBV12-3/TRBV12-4	TGTGCCAGCAAGAAACCGGGACAGGGCTCCCACGAGCAGTACTTC	CASKKPGQGSHEQYF
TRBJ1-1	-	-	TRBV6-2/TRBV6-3	TGTGCCAGCAGCCACAGGGAAAACACTGAAGCTTTCTTT	CASSHRENTEAFF
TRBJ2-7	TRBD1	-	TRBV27	TGTGCCAGCAGTTCCGCCGGACAGGGGAGCTACGAGCAGTACTTC	CASSSAGQGSYEQYF
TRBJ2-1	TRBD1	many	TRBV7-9	TGTGCCAGCAGCTCCAGGACCGGGACAGGGACTCGCAATGAGCAGTTCTTC	CASSSRTGTGTRNEQFF
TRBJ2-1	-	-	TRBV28	TGTGCCAGCAGTTTACAGGGATCCGTCTCAGATACGCAGTTCTTC	CASSLQGSVSDTQFF
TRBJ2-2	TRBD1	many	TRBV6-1	TGTGCCAGCCAGGACAGGGAGAACACCGGGGAGCTGTTTTTT	CASQDRENTGELFF
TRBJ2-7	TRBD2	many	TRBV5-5	TGTGCCAGCACAAGGTTGGGGGGGAGCTCCTACAATGAGCAGTACTTC	CASTRLGGSSYNEQYF
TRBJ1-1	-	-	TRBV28	TGTGCCAGCAGTTTGGTTTCCCTGGTTCTTGGTTATATGGGGGTCACTGAAGCTTTCTTT	CASSLVSLVLGYMGVTEAFF
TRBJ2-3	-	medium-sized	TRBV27	TGTGCCAGCAGTTTATGGGGGACTTCTAGCACAGATACGCAGTATTTT	CASSLWGTSSTDTQYF
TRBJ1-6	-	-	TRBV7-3	TGTGCCAGCAGCCAGTTCCAGGGGTTT	CASSQFQGF
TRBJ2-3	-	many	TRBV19	TGTGCCAGTAGTAATTTCGGATACACAGATACGCAGTATTTT	CASSNFGYTDTQYF
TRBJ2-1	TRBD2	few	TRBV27	TGTGCCACATATCGGGGGGGCGATTACAATGAGCAGTTCTTC	CATYRGGDYNEQFF
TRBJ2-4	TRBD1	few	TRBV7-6	TGTGCCAGCAGCTTCGACAGGGACAATGAGCAGTACTTC	CASSFDRDNEQYF
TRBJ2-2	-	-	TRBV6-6	TGTGCCAGCACCCAAGGACTAAACACCGGGGAGCTGTTTTTT	CASTQGLNTGELFF
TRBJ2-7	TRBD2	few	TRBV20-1	TGCAGTGCTGGAGGGCGGGAGGCCTACGAGCAGTACTTC	CSAGGREAYEQYF
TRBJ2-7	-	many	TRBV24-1	TGTGCCACCAGTGATCTCGGGACTCAGTACTTC	CATSDLGTQYF
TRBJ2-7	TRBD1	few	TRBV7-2	TGTGCCAGCAGCGAATCGGGACAGGCTTCCTACGAGCAGTACTTC	CASSESGQASYEQYF
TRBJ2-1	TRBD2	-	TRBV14	TGTGCCAGCAGCCCCTTCTCACTAGCGGGAGGGCCCCGATCCTACAATGAGCAGTTCTTC	CASSPFSLAGGPRSYNEQFF
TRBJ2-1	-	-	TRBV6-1	TGTGCCAGCAGTGAAGCGCTAAATGAGCAGTTCTTC	CASSEALNEQFF
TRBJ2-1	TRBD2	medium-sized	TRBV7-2	TGTGCCAGCAGCTTTGGGACTAGTGTCGCCAATGAGCAGTTCTTC	CASSFGTSVANEQFF
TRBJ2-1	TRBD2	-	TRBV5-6	TGTGCCAGCAGCTTGGGGCTAGCGGGAGTCCCGGGCAATGAGCAGTTCTTC	CASSLGLAGVPGNEQFF
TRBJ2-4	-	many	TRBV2	TGTGCCAGCAGTGAGGGGGACATTCAGTACTTC	CASSEGDIQYF
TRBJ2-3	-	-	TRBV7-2	TGTGCCAGCAGCCCCGTAGGCCAGACAGATACGCAGTATTTT	CASSPVGQTDTQYF
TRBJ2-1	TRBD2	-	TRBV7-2	TGTGCCAGCAGTGGGACTAGCGGATACAATGAGCAGTTCTTC	CASSGTSGYNEQFF
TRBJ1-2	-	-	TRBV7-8	TGTGCCAGCAGCTTAGGGCCCACCAATGGCTACACCTTC	CASSLGPTNGYTF
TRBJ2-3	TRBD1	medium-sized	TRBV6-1	TGTGCCAGCAGTTCCCCCGGGACAGGGGGGTCAGATACGCAGTATTTT	CASSSPGTGGSDTQYF
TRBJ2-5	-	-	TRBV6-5	TGTGCCAGCACAGGGAACCAAGAGACCCAGTACTTC	CASTGNQETQYF
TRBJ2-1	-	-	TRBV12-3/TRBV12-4	TGTGCCAGCAACTGGGGCGGAGCCTACAATGAGCAGTTCTTC	CASNWGGAYNEQFF
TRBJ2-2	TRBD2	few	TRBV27	TGTGCCAGCAGTTTAAGTATCGGGGGAGGGCCTCTGAACACCGGGGAGCTGTTTTTT	CASSLSIGGGPLNTGELFF
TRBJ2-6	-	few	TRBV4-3	TGCGCCAGCAGCCAAGATGCAGGGGCTGGGGCCAACGTCCTGACTTTC	CASSQDAGAGANVLTF
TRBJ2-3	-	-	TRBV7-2	TGTGCCAGCAGCTGGTTTAGCACAGATACGCAGTATTTT	CASSWFSTDTQYF
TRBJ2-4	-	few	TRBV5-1	TGCGCCAGCAGCTTGGCCCCTCAGACAAACAATGAGCAGTACTTC	CASSLAPQTNNEQYF
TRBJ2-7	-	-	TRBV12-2	TGTGCAAGTCGCTTAGCGCTGGGGGAGCAGTACTTC	CASRLALGEQYF
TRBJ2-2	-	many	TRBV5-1	TGCGCCAGCAGCTTTACAGGGTCCGGGGAGCTGTTTTTT	CASSFTGSGELFF
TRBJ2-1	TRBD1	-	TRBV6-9	TGTGCCAGCACCCCAGGACAGGGGTTAAATGAGCAGTTCTTC	CASTPGQGLNEQFF
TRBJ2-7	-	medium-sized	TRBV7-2	TGTGCCAGCAGCAGACTAGTGGAGGTCGGCGAGCAGTACTTC	CASSRLVEVGEQYF